This T cell receptor beta chain comes out of a study of molecular identifiers for immune sequencing clone quantification. Overall study: Four portions were sequenced after RNA from about 21,000 or 97,000 naive CD8 cells was split five ways in replicates.

Libraries of naive CD8 T cells were made from about 19,000 to 1,100,000 sorted cells. They used 10%, 30% or 50% RNA. A CD8+CD4-CCR7+CD45RA+ gate was used to sort naive CD8 T cells. TCRdb ran MiXCR on the PCR reads and lists one entry per CDR3 protein. The sample records about 100,000 distinct CDR3 sequences, under 40% being singletons. Germline CDR1 and CDR2: LGHNA and YSLEER. This CDR3 has 13 amino acids. V was pared by 3 bases and J by 8 bases, with 10 bases between. The sequence was collected from a human donor in good health. Some libraries in this study had Jurkat cell RNA spiked in. The chain carries TRBV4-3 and TRBJ1-4; D gene uncertain. Material for sequencing was naive CD8+ T cells from blood, with Jurkat cell RNA spiked in. Documented subset: FACS-sorted CD8+CD4-CCR7+CD45RA+ naive T cells. The CDR3 here is CASSQEGEEKLFF. CDR3 sequence (DNA): TGCGCCAGCAGCCAGGAGGGCGAGGAAAAACTGTTTTTT.